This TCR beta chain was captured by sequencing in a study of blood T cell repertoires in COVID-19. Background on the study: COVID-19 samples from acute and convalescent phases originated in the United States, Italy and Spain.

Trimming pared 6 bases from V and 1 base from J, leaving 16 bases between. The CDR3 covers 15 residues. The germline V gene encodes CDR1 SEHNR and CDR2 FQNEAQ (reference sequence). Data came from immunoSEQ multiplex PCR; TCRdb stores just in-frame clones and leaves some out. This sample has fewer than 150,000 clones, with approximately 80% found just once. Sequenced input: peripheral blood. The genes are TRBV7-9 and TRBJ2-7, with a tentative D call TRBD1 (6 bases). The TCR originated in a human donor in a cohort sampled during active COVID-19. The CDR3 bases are TGTGCCAGCAGGGAGAGGACAGATTCTTCCTACGAGCAGTACTTC. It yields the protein CASRERTDSSYEQYF.